These 8 T cell receptor beta chains were sequenced from one sample in a study of blood T cell repertoires in COVID-19. TCRdb's table, derived via immunoSEQ multiplex PCR, lists solely in-frame clones and lacks some. The data show around 150,000 clones, with roughly 79% seen just once and about a fifth held by the top ten. Sequencing used peripheral blood. The receptor source for this set is a woman aged 80 or over with acute or convalescent COVID-19.

The chain couples TRBV19 to TRBJ2-6, with no clear D. The CDR3 is 16 residues long. CDR1 LNHDA and CDR2 SQIVND come from the germline V gene (reference sequence). V lost 7 bases to trimming and J lost 13 bases, with 26 bases between them. This CDR3 reads CASKDLESGYSRVLTF. The DNA for the CDR3 is TGTGCCAGTAAGGATTTGGAGAGTGGATACTCTAGAGTCCTGACTTTC.

CDR3 nucleotides: TGTGCCAGCAGCTTGGACAGGGGATTGGGAAACACCATATATTTT. It codes for CASSLDRGLGNTIYF. J is TRBJ1-3 and V is TRBV7-2, with 9 bases lining up with TRBD1. The CDR3 extends over 15 amino acids. V was clipped by 3 bases and J by 4 bases; unmatched bases: 4. The germline V gene has CDR1 SGHTA and CDR2 FQGNSA.

This rearrangement joins TRBV5-6 to TRBJ2-1; TRBD2 matches at 7 bases. After removal of 5 bases from V and 6 bases from J, the junction contained 11 bases not matched to a gene. The germline CDR1 and CDR2 sequences are SGHDT and YYEEEE. The CDR3 extends over 15 amino acids. CDR3 sequence (DNA): TGTGCCAGCAGTCCCCCTAGCGGCGCATCCAATGAGCAGTTCTTC. Translation: CASSPPSGASNEQFF.

The rearrangement links TRBV7-9 to TRBJ1-2; 10 nucleotides match TRBD1. Trimming cost V 5 bases and J 7 bases; bases outside gene matches: 7. Germline V CDR1 and CDR2: SEHNR, FQNEAQ (reference sequence). This CDR3 has 14 amino acids. In DNA form, the CDR3 reads TGTGCCAGCAGCGCAAGGGACAGGGGAGTTGGCTACACCTTC. Its translation: CASSARDRGVGYTF.

The chain employs TRBV30 and TRBJ2-7; 7 bases agree with TRBD2. Trimming took 2 bases from V and 0 from J; bases not matched to a gene: 4. Germline loops: CDR1 GTSNPN, CDR2 SVGIG (reference sequence). This CDR3 has 14 amino acids. CDR3 in DNA: TGTGCCTGGAGTTTCAGCGGGAACTCCTACGAGCAGTACTTC. Protein: CAWSFSGNSYEQYF.

The V gene is TRBV10-3, the J gene TRBJ1-2, with D maybe TRBD1 (5 bases). Per germline, CDR1 ENHRY and CDR2 SYGVKD. The CDR3 has 13 amino acids. The V and J ends lost 2 bases and 4 bases respectively, with 8 bases between them. The CDR3 DNA reads as TGTGCCATCAGTGAGACAGGTAGCTATGGCTACACCTTC. This encodes CAISETGSYGYTF.

This chain uses TRBV7-2 with TRBJ2-4; a weak D match, TRBD2 (5 bases). CDR1 and CDR2 from the germline V gene are SGHTA and FQGNSA. CDR3 length: 11 residues. V shed 8 bases and J shed 8 bases, with 10 bases lying between them. For the CDR3, the DNA is TGTGCCAGCGGGTCCGGGGACATTCAGTACTTC. Translation: CASGSGDIQYF. Filled out from reference TRBV7-2 and TRBJ2-4, the complete variable domain reads GAGVSQSPSNKVTEKGKDVELRCDPISGHTALYWYRQSLGQGLEFLIYFQGNSAPDKSGLPSDRFSAERTGGSVSTLTIQRTQQEDSAVYLCASGSGDIQYFGAGTRLSVL.

The chain employs TRBV7-8 and TRBJ1-4; maybe TRBD1 (5 bases). Germline-derived CDR1 and CDR2 are SGHVS and FQNEAQ. This CDR3 contains 13 residues. The V gene lost 11 bases and the J gene lost 5 bases, with 15 bases spanning the gap. CDR3 sequence: CASTRQLNEKLFF. The CDR3 nucleotides read TGTGCCTCGACTCGACAGTTGAATGAAAAACTGTTTTTT.